This record concerns one TCR beta chain sequence. Germline V CDR1 and CDR2: SGHTA, FQGNSA. This CDR3 is built from 15 residues. The junction had 4 bases not matched to a gene; V was cut back by 2 bases and J by 5 bases. This sample was included in a study of cytomegalovirus exposure and HLA in healthy donors. Researchers ran the PCR with 60 Vbeta and 13 Jbeta primers. Data came from immunoSEQ multiplex PCR; TCRdb stores just in-frame clones and leaves some out. This table has roughly 190,000 clones, 84% appearing once. The rearrangement joins TRBV7-2 to TRBJ1-5; 9 bases are shared with TRBD1. This TCR was recovered from a woman in her forties or fifties in good health and CMV-seropositive. Sequenced sample: PBMCs. Here the CDR3 reads CASSLTQGAHQPQHF. CDR3 bases: TGTGCCAGCAGCTTAACACAGGGGGCCCATCAGCCCCAGCATTTT. Supplemented by reference TRBV7-2 and TRBJ1-5, the full variable domain reads GAGVSQSPSNKVTEKGKDVELRCDPISGHTALYWYRQSLGQGLEFLIYFQGNSAPDKSGLPSDRFSAERTGGSVSTLTIQRTQQEDSAVYLCASSLTQGAHQPQHFGDGTRLSIL.